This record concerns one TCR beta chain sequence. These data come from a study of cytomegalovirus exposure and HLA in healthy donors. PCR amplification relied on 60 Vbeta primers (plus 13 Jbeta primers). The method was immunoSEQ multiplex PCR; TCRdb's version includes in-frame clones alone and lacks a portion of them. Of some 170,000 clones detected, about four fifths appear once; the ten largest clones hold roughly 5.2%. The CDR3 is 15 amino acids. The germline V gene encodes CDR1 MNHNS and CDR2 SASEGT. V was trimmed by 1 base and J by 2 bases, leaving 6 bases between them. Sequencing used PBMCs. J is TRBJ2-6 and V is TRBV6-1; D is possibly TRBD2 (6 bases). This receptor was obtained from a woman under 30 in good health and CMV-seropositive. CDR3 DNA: TGTGCCAGCAGTGAAGGGGGGGCTGGGGCCAACGTCCTGACTTTC. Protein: CASSEGGAGANVLTF.